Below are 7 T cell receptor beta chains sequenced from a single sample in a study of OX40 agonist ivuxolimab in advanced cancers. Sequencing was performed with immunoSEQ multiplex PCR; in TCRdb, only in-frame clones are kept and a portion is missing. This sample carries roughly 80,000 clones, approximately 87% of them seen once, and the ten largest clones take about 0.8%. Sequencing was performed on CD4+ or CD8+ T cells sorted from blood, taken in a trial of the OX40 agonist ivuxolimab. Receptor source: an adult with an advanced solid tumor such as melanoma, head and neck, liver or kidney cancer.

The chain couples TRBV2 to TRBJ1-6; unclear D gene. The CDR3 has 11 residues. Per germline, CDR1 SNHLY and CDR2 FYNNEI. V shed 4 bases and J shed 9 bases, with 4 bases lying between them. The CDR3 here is CASSGGSPLHF. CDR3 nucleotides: TGTGCCAGCAGTGGGGGTTCACCCCTCCACTTT. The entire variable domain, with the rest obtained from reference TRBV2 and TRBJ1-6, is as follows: EPEVTQTPSHQVTQMGQEVILRCVPISNHLYFYWYRQILGQKVEFLVSFYNNEISEKSEIFDDQFSVERPDGSNFTLKIRSTKLEDSAMYFCASSGGSPLHFGNGTRLTVT.

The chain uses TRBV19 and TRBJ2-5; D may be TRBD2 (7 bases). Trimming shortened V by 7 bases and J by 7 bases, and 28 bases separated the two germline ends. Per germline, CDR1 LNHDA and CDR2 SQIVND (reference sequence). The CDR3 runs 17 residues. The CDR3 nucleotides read TGTGCCAGTAACCAACCTAATGGGCCGGGGGGCGCGGCGACCCAGTACTTC. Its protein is CASNQPNGPGGAATQYF.

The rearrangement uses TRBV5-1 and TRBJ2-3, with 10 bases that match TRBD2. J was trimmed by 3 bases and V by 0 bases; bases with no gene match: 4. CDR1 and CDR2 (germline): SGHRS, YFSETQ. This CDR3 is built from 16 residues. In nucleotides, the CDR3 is TGCGCCAGCAGCTTGGGAGCGGGGGGGCGGACAGATACGCAGTATTTT. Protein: CASSLGAGGRTDTQYF.

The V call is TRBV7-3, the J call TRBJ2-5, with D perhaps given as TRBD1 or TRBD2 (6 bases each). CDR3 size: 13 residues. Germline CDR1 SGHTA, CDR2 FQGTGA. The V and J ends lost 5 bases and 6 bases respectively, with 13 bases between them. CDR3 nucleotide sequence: TGTGCCAGCAGCCCAAGGGGGGCGAAGACCCAGTACTTC. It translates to CASSPRGAKTQYF. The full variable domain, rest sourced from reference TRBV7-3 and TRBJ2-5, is GAGVSQTPSNKVTEKGKYVELRCDPISGHTALYWYRQSLGQGPEFLIYFQGTGAADDSGLPNDRFFAVRPEGSVSTLKIQRTERGDSAVYLCASSPRGAKTQYFGPGTRLLVL.

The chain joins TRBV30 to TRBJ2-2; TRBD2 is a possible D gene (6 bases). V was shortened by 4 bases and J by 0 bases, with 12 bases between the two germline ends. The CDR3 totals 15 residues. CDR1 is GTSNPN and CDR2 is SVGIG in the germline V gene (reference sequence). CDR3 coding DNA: TGTGCCTGGATAACCGGGAGCACGAACACCGGGGAGCTGTTTTTT. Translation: CAWITGSTNTGELFF.

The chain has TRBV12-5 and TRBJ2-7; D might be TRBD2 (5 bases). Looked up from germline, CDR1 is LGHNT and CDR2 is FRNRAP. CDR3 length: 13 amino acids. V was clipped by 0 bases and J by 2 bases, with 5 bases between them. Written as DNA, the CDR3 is TGTGCTAGTGGTTTGGTGAGGGCCTACGAGCAGTACTTC. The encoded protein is CASGLVRAYEQYF.

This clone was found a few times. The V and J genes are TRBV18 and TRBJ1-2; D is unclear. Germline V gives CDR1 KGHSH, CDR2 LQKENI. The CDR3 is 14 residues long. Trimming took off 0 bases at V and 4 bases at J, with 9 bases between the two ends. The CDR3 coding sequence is TGTGCCAGCTCACCACCGGGCCCTCTCTATGGCTACACCTTC. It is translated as CASSPPGPLYGYTF.